Listed below are T cell receptor beta chains from one sample, sequenced in a study of cytomegalovirus exposure and HLA in healthy donors. Using immunoSEQ multiplex PCR, the repertoire was profiled, and TCRdb retains in-frame clones only, with some absent. The sample records around 64,000 clones, 70% to 75% being singletons. What was sequenced was PBMCs. The receptors derive from a woman aged 25-40 years in good health and CMV-seropositive. CDR3s leave out the opening cysteine and the closing phenylalanine or tryptophan.

j_call | v_call | cdr3_length | cdr3_aa
TRBJ1-2 | TRBV2 | 11 | ASSEKGAEGYT
TRBJ1-1 | TRBV29-1 | 12 | SVASGGFYTEAF
TRBJ2-1 | TRBV7-3 | 11 | ASRAGGSGEQF
TRBJ1-1 | TRBV18 | 12 | ASSPDRVGTEAF
TRBJ2-2 | TRBV19 | 12 | ANTPSGITGELF
TRBJ1-2 | TRBV30 | 11 | AWSTEVAYGYT
TRBJ2-7 | TRBV14 | 18 | ASSQAPPLAGGPLQYEQY
TRBJ2-7 | TRBV5-1 | 13 | ASSLEGVRSGEQY
TRBJ2-3 | TRBV18 | 14 | ASSPPSGSRADTQY
TRBJ2-7 | TRBV6-1 | 13 | ASSEYRTGGDEQY
TRBJ1-1 | TRBV5-4 | 11 | ASSYRGNTEAF
TRBJ1-1 | TRBV25-1 | 12 | ASSDLGQGTEAF
TRBJ2-5 | TRBV2 | 11 | ASGTYNQETQY
TRBJ2-3 | TRBV29-1 | 11 | SLTSGRADTQY
TRBJ1-1 | TRBV10-3 | 13 | AIGRQAGMNTEAF
TRBJ1-4 | TRBV5-4 | 13 | ASSRGQGEHEKLF
TRBJ2-6 | TRBV4-2 | 14 | ASSQPGSSGANVLT
TRBJ1-1 | TRBV5-4 | 13 | ASSLAVLGETEAF
TRBJ2-1 | TRBV11-3 | 12 | ASSLEPGTGEQF
TRBJ2-7 | TRBV28 | 14 | ASSPSGADKLYEQY
TRBJ1-4 | TRBV30 | 14 | AWSVRGTGGIEKLF
TRBJ1-2 | TRBV25-1 | 12 | ASSELAGGYGYT
TRBJ2-5 | TRBV7-6 | 15 | ASSLRGSGRVLETQY
TRBJ1-2 | TRBV28 | 11 | ASSLQGIYGYT
TRBJ2-1 | TRBV2 | 14 | ASRPSTIAGHNEQF
TRBJ2-3 | TRBV6-5 | 11 | ASSRDRGDTQY
TRBJ1-2 | TRBV20-1 | 9 | SARSVYGYT
TRBJ2-7 | TRBV9 | 13 | ASSPFSGKGYEQY
TRBJ2-3 | TRBV29-1 | 13 | SVERPSGMLDTQY
TRBJ2-2 | TRBV6-5 | 13 | ASSPSGPNTGELF
TRBJ1-2 | TRBV9 | 13 | ASSVEAGADYGYT
TRBJ2-7 | TRBV20-1 | 9 | SAYSGYEQY
TRBJ2-3 | TRBV5-1 | 13 | ASSLLAGSEDTQY
TRBJ1-1 | TRBV5-3 | 13 | ARSRQDIPNTEAF
TRBJ1-5 | TRBV6-6 | 10 | ASSRDSRPQH
TRBJ1-1 | TRBV10-1 | 11 | ASSPGGSTEAF
TRBJ2-1 | TRBV7-6 | 10 | ASSLVRAEQF
TRBJ2-1 | TRBV29-1 | 10 | SVERSYNEQF
TRBJ1-5 | TRBV19 | 13 | ASSIGHLSNQPQH
TRBJ2-7 | TRBV5-1 | 9 | ASSSSYEQY
TRBJ2-7 | TRBV9 | 11 | ASAGQGAYEQY
TRBJ1-1 | TRBV27 | 11 | ASSLTAYTEAF
TRBJ1-1 | TRBV6-5 | 14 | ASSYSTGKGHTEAF
TRBJ2-1 | TRBV6-4 | 10 | ASSASSGKQF
TRBJ2-3 | TRBV4-3 | 13 | ASSPTSGHLDTQY